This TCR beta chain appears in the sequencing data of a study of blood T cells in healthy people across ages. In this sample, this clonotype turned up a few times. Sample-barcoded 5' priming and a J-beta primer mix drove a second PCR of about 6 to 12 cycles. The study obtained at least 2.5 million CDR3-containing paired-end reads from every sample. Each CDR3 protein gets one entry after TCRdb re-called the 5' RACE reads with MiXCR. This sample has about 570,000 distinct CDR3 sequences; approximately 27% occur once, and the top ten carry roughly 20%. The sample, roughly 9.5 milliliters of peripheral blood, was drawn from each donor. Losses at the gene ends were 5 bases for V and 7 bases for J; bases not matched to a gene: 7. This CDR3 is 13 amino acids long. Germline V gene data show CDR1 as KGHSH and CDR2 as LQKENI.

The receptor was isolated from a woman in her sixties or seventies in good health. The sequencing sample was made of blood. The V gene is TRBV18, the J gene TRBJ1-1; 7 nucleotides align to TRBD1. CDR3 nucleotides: TGTGCCAGCTCAAGAACAGGGGTTAATGAAGCTTTCTTT. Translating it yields CASSRTGVNEAFF.